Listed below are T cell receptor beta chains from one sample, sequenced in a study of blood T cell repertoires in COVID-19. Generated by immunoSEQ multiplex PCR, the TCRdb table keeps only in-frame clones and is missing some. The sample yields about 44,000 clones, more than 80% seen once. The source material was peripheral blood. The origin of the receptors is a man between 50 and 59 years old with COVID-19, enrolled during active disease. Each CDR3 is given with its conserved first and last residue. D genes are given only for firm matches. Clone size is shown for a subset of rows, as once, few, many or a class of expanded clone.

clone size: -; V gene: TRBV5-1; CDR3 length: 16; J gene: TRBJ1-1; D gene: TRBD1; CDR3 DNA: TGCGCCAGCAGGTCCGCAGGGGGCAACATGAACACTGAAGCTTTCTTT; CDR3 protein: CASRSAGGNMNTEAFF
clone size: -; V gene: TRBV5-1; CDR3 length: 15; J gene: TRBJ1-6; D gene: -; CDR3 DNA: TGCGCCAGCAGCCCGAGAGACCCAGGAAACTCACCCCTCCACTTT; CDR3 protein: CASSPRDPGNSPLHF
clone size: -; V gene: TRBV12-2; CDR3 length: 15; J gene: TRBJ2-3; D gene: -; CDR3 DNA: TGTGCAAGTCGCTACATAGCGGGAGCGTTCGGTACGCAGTATTTT; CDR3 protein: CASRYIAGAFGTQYF
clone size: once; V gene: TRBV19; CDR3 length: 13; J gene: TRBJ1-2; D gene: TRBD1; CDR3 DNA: TGTGCCAGTAGCGCCCACAGGGGGGGTGGCTACACCTTC; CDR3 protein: CASSAHRGGGYTF
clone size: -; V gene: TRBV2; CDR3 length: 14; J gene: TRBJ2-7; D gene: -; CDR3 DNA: TGTGCCAGCAGTGCAACAGGGGGGGGCTACGAGCAGTACTTC; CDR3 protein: CASSATGGGYEQYF
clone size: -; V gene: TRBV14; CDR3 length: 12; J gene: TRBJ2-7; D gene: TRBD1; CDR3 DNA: TGTGCCACTGGGGACAGTATCTACGAGCAGTACTTC; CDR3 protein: CATGDSIYEQYF
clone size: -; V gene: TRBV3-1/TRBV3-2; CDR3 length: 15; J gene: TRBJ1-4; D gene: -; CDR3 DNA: TGTGCCAGCAGCCAAGATAAGGGGTTTTATGAAAAACTGTTTTTT; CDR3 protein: CASSQDKGFYEKLFF
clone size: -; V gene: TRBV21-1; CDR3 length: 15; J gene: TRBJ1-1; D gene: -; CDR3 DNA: TGTGCCAGCAGCATGAAACAGGGATCGAACACTGAAGCTTTCTTT; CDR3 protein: CASSMKQGSNTEAFF
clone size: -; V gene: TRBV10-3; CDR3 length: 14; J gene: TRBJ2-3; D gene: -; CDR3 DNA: TGTGCCATCAGTGCCCGGGGTGACACAGATACGCAGTATTTT; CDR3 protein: CAISARGDTDTQYF
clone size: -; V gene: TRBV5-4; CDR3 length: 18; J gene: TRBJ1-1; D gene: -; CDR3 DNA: TGTGCCAGCAGGGGCCCGCGGGGACGGGGGATGGGTGGAACTGAAGCTTTCTTT; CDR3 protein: CASRGPRGRGMGGTEAFF
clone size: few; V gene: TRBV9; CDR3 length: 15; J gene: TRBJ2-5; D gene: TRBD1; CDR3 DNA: TGTGCCAGCAGCGTAGCGGACAGGGAAATCGAGACCCAGTACTTC; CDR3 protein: CASSVADREIETQYF
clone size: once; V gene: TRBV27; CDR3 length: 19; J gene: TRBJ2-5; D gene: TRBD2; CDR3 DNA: TGTGCCAGCAGTCCCACCCCCGACCTCTTAGCGGGAGAGCAAGAGACCCAGTACTTC; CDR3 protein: CASSPTPDLLAGEQETQYF
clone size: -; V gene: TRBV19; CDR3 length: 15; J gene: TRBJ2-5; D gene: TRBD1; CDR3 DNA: TGTGCCAGTAGTATCCGCTCGGACAGGAAAGAGACCCAGTACTTC; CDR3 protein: CASSIRSDRKETQYF